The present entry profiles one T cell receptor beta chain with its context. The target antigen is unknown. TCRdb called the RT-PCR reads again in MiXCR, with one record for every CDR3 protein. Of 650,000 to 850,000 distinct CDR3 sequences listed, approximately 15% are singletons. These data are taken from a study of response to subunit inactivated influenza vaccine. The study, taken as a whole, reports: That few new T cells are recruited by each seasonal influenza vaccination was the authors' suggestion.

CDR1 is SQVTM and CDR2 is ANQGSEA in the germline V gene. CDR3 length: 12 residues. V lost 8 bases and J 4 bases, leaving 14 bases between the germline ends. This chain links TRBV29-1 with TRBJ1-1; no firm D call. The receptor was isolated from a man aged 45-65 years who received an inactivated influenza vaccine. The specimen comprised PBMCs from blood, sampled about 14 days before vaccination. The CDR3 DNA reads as TGCAGCACGTTGTCCTCCAGCACTGAAGCTTTCTTT. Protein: CSTLSSSTEAFF.